The following is a TCR beta chain sequence with its context. These data belong to a study of blood T cells in healthy people across ages. Combining a sample-barcoded 5' primer with a J-beta primer mix, a second PCR ran for about 6 to 12 cycles. TCRdb reprocessed the 5' RACE reads via MiXCR and lists one record per CDR3 protein. The table shows approximately 730,000 distinct CDR3 sequences, with roughly 50% occurring only once. This receptor was obtained from an elderly man in good health. The sample taken for sequencing was blood.

The CDR3 DNA is TGTGCCAGCAGTTTAATCTGGGATTCGGAGACCCAGTTCTTC. It specifies CASSLIWDSETQFF. V and J are TRBV27 and TRBJ2-5; D is undetermined. The better agreement between TRBJ2-1 and the DNA end casts doubt on the J call. This CDR3 has 14 residues. CDR1 and CDR2 from the germline V gene are MNHEY and SMNVEV (reference sequence).